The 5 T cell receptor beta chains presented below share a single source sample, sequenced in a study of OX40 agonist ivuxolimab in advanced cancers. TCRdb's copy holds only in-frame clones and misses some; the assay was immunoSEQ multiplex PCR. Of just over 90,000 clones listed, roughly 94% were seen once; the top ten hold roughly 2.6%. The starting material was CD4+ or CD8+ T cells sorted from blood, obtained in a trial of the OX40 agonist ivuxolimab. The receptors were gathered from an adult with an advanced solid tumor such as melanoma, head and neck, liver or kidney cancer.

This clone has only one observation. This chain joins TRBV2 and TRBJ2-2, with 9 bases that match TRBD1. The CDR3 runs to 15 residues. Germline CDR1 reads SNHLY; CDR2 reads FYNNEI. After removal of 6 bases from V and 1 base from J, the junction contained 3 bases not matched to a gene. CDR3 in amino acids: CASSSGQGNTGELFF. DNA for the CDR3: TGTGCCAGCAGCTCGGGACAGGGGAACACCGGGGAGCTGTTTTTT.

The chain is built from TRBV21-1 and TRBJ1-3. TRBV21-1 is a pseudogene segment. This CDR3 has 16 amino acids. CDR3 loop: CASSTIVQHARNTIYF. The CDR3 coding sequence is TGTGCCAGCAGCACTATAGTACAACACGCACGAAACACCATATATTTT.

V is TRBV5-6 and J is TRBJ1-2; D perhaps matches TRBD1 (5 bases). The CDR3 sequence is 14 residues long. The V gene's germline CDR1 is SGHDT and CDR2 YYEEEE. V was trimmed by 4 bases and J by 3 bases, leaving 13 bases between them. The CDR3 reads CASSARGAHYGYTF. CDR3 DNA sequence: TGTGCCAGCAGCGCCCGTGGGGCGCACTATGGCTACACCTTC.

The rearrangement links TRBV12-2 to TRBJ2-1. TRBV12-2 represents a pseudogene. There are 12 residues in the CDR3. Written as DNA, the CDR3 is TGTGCCAGCAGCTTAGGGCGTAATGAGCAGTTCTTC. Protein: CASSLGRNEQFF.

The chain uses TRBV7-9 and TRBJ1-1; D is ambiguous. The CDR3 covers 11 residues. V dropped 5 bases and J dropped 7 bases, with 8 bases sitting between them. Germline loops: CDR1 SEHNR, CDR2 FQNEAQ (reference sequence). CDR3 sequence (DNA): TGTGCCAGCAGCCTACAGTATGAAGCTTTCTTT. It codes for CASSLQYEAFF.